The present T cell receptor (beta chain) was sequenced within a study of blood T cells in healthy people across ages. Germline V gene lookup returns CDR1 DFQATT and CDR2 SNEGSKA (reference sequence). The ends lost 6 bases at V and 1 base at J; junction bases unmatched: 3. CDR3 length: 13 residues. Each donor gave roughly 10 milliliters of peripheral blood. The authors ran a second PCR of roughly 6 to 11 cycles using a sample-barcoded 5' primer and a J-beta primer mix. Carrying 12 random nucleotides, a template-switch adaptor labeled each individual cDNA molecule. TCRdb re-called the 5' RACE reads through MiXCR, storing one row per CDR3 protein. This sample has some 1.4 million distinct CDR3 sequences; about 43% occur once, and the top ten carry 7% to 9.5%.

This TCR derives from a woman aged 18-29 years in good health. The sequenced material came from blood. The rearrangement joins TRBV20-1 to TRBJ2-5; 9 bases are shared with TRBD1. The CDR3 sequence: CSARTGAQETQYF. In DNA form, the CDR3 reads TGCAGTGCCCGGACAGGGGCCCAAGAGACCCAGTACTTC.